This passage covers 3 T cell receptor beta chains from one sample sequenced in a study of cytomegalovirus exposure and HLA in healthy donors. The PCR employed 60 Vbeta primers together with 13 Jbeta primers. Clones were read by immunoSEQ multiplex PCR, and TCRdb kept only the in-frame ones, dropping some. The repertoire holds 150,000 to 200,000 clones, roughly four fifths seen once, with roughly 1.5% in the top ten. What was sequenced was PBMCs. The receptors stem from a woman under 30 in good health and CMV-seronegative.

The chain recombines TRBV5-6 with TRBJ2-1, with TRBD2 matching 8 bases. J was trimmed by 6 bases and V by 4 bases; bases with no gene match: 6. CDR3 length: 14 amino acids. Germline CDR1 and CDR2: SGHDT and YYEEEE. CDR3 DNA: TGTGCCAGCAGCCTCACGGGGGGGATCAATGAGCAGTTCTTC. Translated, it gives CASSLTGGINEQFF.

Concerning this clone itself: Other DNA sequences of this sample code for an identical CDR3. In DNA, the CDR3 is TGTGCCAGCAGTTTAAGGGGTGGCAATCAGCCCCAGCATTTT. Protein sequence: CASSLRGGNQPQHF. V is TRBV27 and J is TRBJ1-5; possibly TRBD1 for D (5 bases). Germline values: CDR1 MNHEY, CDR2 SMNVEV (reference sequence). The CDR3 has 14 amino acids. V gave up 2 bases and J gave up 2 bases, with 7 bases separating them.

DNA of the CDR3: TGTGCCAGCAGCACATTGGGGGGTCAAGGACTCAAAAACATTCAGTACTTC. Translated, it gives CASSTLGGQGLKNIQYF. The chain couples TRBV14 to TRBJ2-4; the D gene is possibly TRBD2 (6 bases). The length of the CDR3 is 17 residues. Germline V gives CDR1 SGHDN, CDR2 FVKESK. Trimming cost V 5 bases and J 3 bases, with 20 bases left between them.